This note documents a single T cell receptor beta chain sequence. The data originate from a study of blood T cells in healthy people across ages. V dropped 3 bases and J dropped 1; count of bases not matched to a gene: 4. The CDR3 is 17 amino acids. Germline CDR1 is KGHSH and CDR2 is LQKENI. Together with a sample-barcoded 5' primer, a J-beta primer mix was included in a second PCR lasting about 7 to 11 cycles. TCRdb re-derived calls from the 5' RACE reads in MiXCR, one entry per CDR3 protein. Of approximately 800,000 distinct CDR3 sequences in the sample, roughly 64% are singletons; the top ten hold 22%.

This TCR was sampled from a man younger than 40 in good health. The chain carries TRBV18 and TRBJ2-1; 12 bases map to TRBD2. Sequencing used blood. CDR3 protein: CASSPGLAGTSYNEQFF. In nucleotides, the CDR3 is TGTGCCAGCTCACCCGGACTAGCGGGGACATCCTACAATGAGCAGTTCTTC.